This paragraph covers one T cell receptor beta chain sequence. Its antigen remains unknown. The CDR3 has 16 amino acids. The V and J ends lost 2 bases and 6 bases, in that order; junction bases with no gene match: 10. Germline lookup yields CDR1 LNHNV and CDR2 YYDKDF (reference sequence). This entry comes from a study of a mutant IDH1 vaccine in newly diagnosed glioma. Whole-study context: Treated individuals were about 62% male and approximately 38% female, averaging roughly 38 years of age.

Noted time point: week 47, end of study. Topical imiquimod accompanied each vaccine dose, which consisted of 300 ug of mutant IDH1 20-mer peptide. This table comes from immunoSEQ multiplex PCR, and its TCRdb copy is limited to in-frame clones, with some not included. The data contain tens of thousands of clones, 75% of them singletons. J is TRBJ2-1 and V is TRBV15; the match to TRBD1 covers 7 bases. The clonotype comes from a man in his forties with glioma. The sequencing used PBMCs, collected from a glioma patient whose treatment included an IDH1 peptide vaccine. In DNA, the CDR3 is TGTGCCACCAGCAGAAACCGGGACAGCGGAGTCAATGAGCAGTTCTTC. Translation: CATSRNRDSGVNEQFF.